This TCR beta chain is drawn from a study of cytomegalovirus exposure and HLA in healthy donors. Study results and limitations: The study listed 150 to 200 cytomegalovirus-associated TCR beta chains. Subsequent analysis showed first-cohort TCR clusters tending to co-occur in roughly 130 validation repertoires. Generally TCR sequences proved uncommon, though certain public TCRs appeared in numerous donors.

There are 14 residues in the CDR3. V lost 1 base, J lost 4 bases, and 7 bases lay in between. CDR1 SGHVS and CDR2 FQNEAQ come from the germline V gene. As concerns this clone: What it binds is not known.

The donors were part of the roughly 130-subject validation cohort, which stood apart from the roughly 700-subject first cohort. Measured with immunoSEQ multiplex PCR; TCRdb has only the in-frame clones, and not every one. The sample shows approximately 120,000 clones, roughly 90% of them seen only once. Sequencing was done on a sample of PBMCs. This TCR came from a young woman in good health and CMV-seronegative. The V call is TRBV7-8, the J call TRBJ2-2; unclear D gene. The CDR3 protein is CASSLVVITGELFF. As DNA, the CDR3 is TGTGCCAGCAGCTTAGTAGTGATCACCGGGGAGCTGTTTTTT.